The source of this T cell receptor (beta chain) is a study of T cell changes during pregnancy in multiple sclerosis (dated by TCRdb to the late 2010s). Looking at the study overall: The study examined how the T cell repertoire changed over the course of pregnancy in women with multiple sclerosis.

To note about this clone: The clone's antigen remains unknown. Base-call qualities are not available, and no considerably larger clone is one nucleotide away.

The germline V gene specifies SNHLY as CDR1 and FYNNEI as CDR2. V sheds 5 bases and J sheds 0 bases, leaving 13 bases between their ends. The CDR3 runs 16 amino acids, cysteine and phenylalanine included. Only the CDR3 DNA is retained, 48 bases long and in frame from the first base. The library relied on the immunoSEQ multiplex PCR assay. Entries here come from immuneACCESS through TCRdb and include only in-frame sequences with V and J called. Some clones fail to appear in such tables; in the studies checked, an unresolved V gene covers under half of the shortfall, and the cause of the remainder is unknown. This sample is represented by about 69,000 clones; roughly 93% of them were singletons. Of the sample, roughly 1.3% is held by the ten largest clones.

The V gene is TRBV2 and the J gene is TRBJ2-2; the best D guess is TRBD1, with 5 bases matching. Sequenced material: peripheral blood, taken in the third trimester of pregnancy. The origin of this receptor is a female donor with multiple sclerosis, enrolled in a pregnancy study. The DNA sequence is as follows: TGTGCCAGCAGTCACGGACAAACTTCGAACACCGGGGAGCTGTTTTTT. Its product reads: CASSHGQTSNTGELFF.